This T cell receptor beta chain was profiled in a study of CD8+ T cells in alopecia areata. cDNA prepared by RNA extraction and subsequent reverse transcription served as the template for sequencing. The method was immunoSEQ multiplex PCR; TCRdb's version includes in-frame clones alone and lacks a portion of them. The profile shows roughly 100,000 clones, roughly half of them singletons. From germline, CDR1 is LGHNA and CDR2 YNFKEQ. CDR3 length: 17 residues. V lost 1 base to trimming and J lost 4 bases, with 19 bases between them. This clone was seen repeatedly, ten times or more. Sequencing input: CD4+ T cells sorted from blood. This TCR derives from a human donor in good health. The chain is built from TRBV4-2 and TRBJ1-1; D may be TRBD1 (5 bases). As DNA, the CDR3 is TGTGCCAGCAGCCAAGTGGGATTCGCCGGGGGAATCACTGAAGCTTTCTTT. Translated: CASSQVGFAGGITEAFF.